This TCR beta chain originates from a study of cytomegalovirus exposure and HLA in healthy donors. Trimming took off 1 base at V and 1 base at J, with 10 bases between the two ends. There are 15 residues in the CDR3. Germline V gene lookup returns CDR1 SGHTA and CDR2 FQGTGA. The PCR used 60 Vbeta and 13 Jbeta primers. Clones were sequenced by immunoSEQ multiplex PCR, and TCRdb holds only the in-frame ones, with some missing. The sample lists about 73,000 clones; roughly two thirds were seen once. The sequenced material came from PBMCs. The receptor was isolated from a woman aged 45-59 years in good health and CMV-seropositive. This chain connects TRBV7-3 to TRBJ1-1; the D gene is possibly TRBD1 (5 bases). This CDR3 reads CASSLSPQGNTEAFF. The CDR3 nucleotides are TGTGCCAGCAGCTTAAGCCCCCAGGGGAACACTGAAGCTTTCTTT.